This T cell receptor beta chain was identified during a study of blood T cell repertoires in COVID-19. Study at large: Both acute and convalescent COVID-19 samples were obtained from the United States, Italy and Spain. PBMCs, B-cell-depleted T cells, or T cells provided the cDNA or gDNA that made up the material.

In its sample, this clone was seen a few times. Per the study methods: From reference gene primer amplification, estimates of nucleated cell counts were derived. Sequenced by immunoSEQ multiplex PCR; TCRdb stores in-frame clones only, minus some. The V and J calls and clone size come from that table; D and trimming were worked out from the DNA. The sample contains approximately 92,000 clones, around 84% of which appear only once. CDR1 is SGHVS, CDR2 FQNEAQ, per germline. The CDR3 length is 15 residues. V lost 6 bases to trimming and J lost 3 bases; unmatched junction nucleotides: 6. V usage is TRBV7-8 and J usage is TRBJ1-1; 11 bases match TRBD1. This receptor was obtained from a man aged 70-80 years with active or convalescent COVID-19. Specimen: peripheral blood. CDR3 DNA: TGTGCCAGCAGACCCCCGGGACAGGGGGACACTGAAGCTTTCTTT. This gives the protein CASRPPGQGDTEAFF.